Included here is one TCR beta chain sequence, with context. This clonotype was seen at least ten times. The clone's antigen remains unknown. No much larger clone exists at a distance of one base, and base qualities are not known. The CDR3 goes from the cysteine to the phenylalanine over 15 residues. Only the CDR3 part of the read is kept: 45 bases, read in frame from the first base. The germline V gene gives CDR1 as SGDLS and CDR2 as YYNGEE. Trimming takes 0 bases off V and 0 bases off J; junction bases not matched to a gene: 3. This entry comes from a study of Graves' ophthalmopathy and Graves' hyperthyroidism (dated by TCRdb to the late 2010s). Regarding the study in general: Peripheral blood was collected at initial diagnosis, prior to any treatment. The 100 or so discovery patients were divided at random into training and test sets in a 7:3 ratio. In total, approximately 140 blood samples were TCR-sequenced: 43 ophthalmopathy, some 75 hyperthyroidism and about 17 hyperthyroidism-to-ophthalmopathy patients. To explore V-J signatures distinguishing ophthalmopathy from hyperthyroidism, a discovery set of around 97 patients (43 ophthalmopathy, 55 to 60 stable hyperthyroidism) was enrolled. In several hyperthyroidism patients, the T-cell repertoire of thyroid tissue was compared with the T-cell repertoire of blood. To tell Graves' ophthalmopathy apart from Graves' hyperthyroidism, and to predict which patients would progress to ophthalmopathy, the study relied on TCR beta repertoire signatures. After sampling, hyperthyroidism patients received methimazole starting at 30 mg daily, and ophthalmopathy patients received high-dose intravenous methylprednisolone. The independent validation cohort included around 19 hyperthyroidism patients plus 17 patients who later progressed from hyperthyroidism to ophthalmopathy. Study-wide conclusions, independent of this receptor: In cross-validation, the 13-signature model distinguished ophthalmopathy from stable hyperthyroidism with about 88% sensitivity and approximately 81% specificity, and in the test set the corresponding values were around 78% and 73%. Most of the expanded thyroid clonotypes with a frequency above 0.001 were also detected in blood, and it was suggested that the thyroid immune response may be reflected by blood repertoires. In validation, the model predicted ophthalmopathy progression with about 70% sensitivity and around 72% specificity; roughly 12 predicted patients were CT-confirmed with GO in a median of 6.5 months. No statistical method was used to predetermine the sample size, and group allocation was not hidden from the investigators.

The ophthalmopathy patients had moderately to severely active disease, with a Clinical Activity Score of 3 or higher, a NOSPECS grade of 4 or higher, and a disease duration of less than 3 months. Patients were excluded if they had other autoimmune diseases, uncontrolled infections, pregnancy or lactation. Clinical symptoms, serum thyroxine, TRAb, thyroid ultrasound and orbital computed tomography formed the basis of the diagnosis. Ficoll-Paque density gradient centrifugation was used to isolate PBMCs from around 10 ml of fresh peripheral blood. Total RNA was extracted with Trizol reagent and quality-checked on an Agilent 2100 Bioanalyzer. TCR beta CDR3 regions were amplified from RNA transcripts for repertoire sequencing. The first round was an RT-PCR using HTBI primers with the Qiagen OneStep RT-PCR kit, and this first round was followed by a second-round multiplex PCR, then size selection and purification. Sequencing of the libraries was carried out on an Illumina HiSeq2000 in paired-end mode with 100 bp reads. The authors' analysis ran thus. SOAPnuke was used to process the reads, removing any read that contained adapters or uncalled bases, had a mean Phred below 15, or lacked an exact match to the constant primer or identifier. High-quality paired reads were merged with COPE v1.2.5. Each unique nucleotide sequence was defined as a clonotype, and clonotypes were aligned to IMGT TRB V, D and J references with MiTCR v1.1. Only V-J combinations with frequency above 0.0001 were analysed, covering 98% to 99.2% of repertoires. A TCR clonal expansion and chaos score per V-J combination was defined as the ratio of F50 clonal expansion to chaos observed in the TCRdist matrix. Features were reduced by Welch's t-statistics and random forest to approximately 13 V-J combinations, which fed a naive Bayes classifier. The Morisita-Horn index was used to measure how similar the thyroid and blood repertoires were. The public sequencing data were trimmed at Q25 with fastp and processed into clonotypes with MiXCR by TCRdb, which kept only in-frame beta chains. Each record represents a unique CDR3 protein, reported with the most common genes and DNA among its rows. Here the V and J calls rest on TCRdb's processing, not on the authors' analysis. Across this sample there are about 400,000 distinct CDR3 sequences, with around 20% seen only once. The ten largest account for around 1.5% of the sample.

Recombination joined TRBV9 with TRBJ2-7, with 7 central nucleotides matching TRBD1. This receptor was taken from a woman in her late teens or twenties with Graves' ophthalmopathy. Donor details come from another sample of the same person, matched by shared clones. What was sequenced was peripheral blood. The CDR3 is CASSVGDSFSYEQYF. The DNA reads TGTGCCAGCAGCGTAGGGGACAGCTTCTCCTACGAGCAGTACTTC.